This T cell receptor (beta chain) came from a study of shared clonotypes between healthy human individuals. The healthy adult donors were HIV-negative and reported no recent acute infections or vaccinations. Study-wide results and limits: It was the few donors that limited the genetic and exposure-history diversity represented.

Method: immunoSEQ multiplex PCR; TCRdb's copy keeps in-frame clones and lacks some. The data show over a million clones, around 74% seen once. The table lists this clone with a few counts. The antigen is not known. The length of the CDR3 is 15 residues. CDR1 and CDR2 (germline): SGDLS, YYNGEE. Trimming pared 1 base from V and 0 bases from J, leaving 8 bases between. This clonotype originated in a man aged 18 to 29 in good health. This chain links TRBV9 with TRBJ1-3; D is unresolved. Input material: memory CD4+ T cells sorted from blood. Subset here: CD45RA-negative fraction. CDR3 loop: CASSVSLTSGNTIYF. Written as DNA, the CDR3 is TGTGCCAGCAGCGTAAGTTTGACCTCTGGAAACACCATATATTTT.